This T cell receptor beta chain was recorded in a study of regulatory T cells in long-lasting Graves disease. On this clonotype itself: As yet, its antigen is unknown. This probably arose from a read error, given a far larger clone one base away.

Points from the study as a whole: In persistent patients, shared public clonotypes (under 3,000) outnumbered those in new patients (around 1,000).

Regarding time point: newly diagnosed GD, antithyroid drugs for less than 3 months. RNA from PBMCs was the source of the TCR library. The CDR3 length is 13 residues. In building TCR beta libraries, iRepertoire HTBI primers were used together with Arm-PCR of CDR3 regions. MiXCR was run by TCRdb on the multiplex PCR reads, yielding one entry per CDR3 protein. The sample lists hundreds of thousands of distinct CDR3 sequences, 15% occurring once. This sample was shared with a second study, whose subject was T cells in Graves' hyperthyroidism and ophthalmopathy. That work contributes: Hyperthyroidism in the patients, aged 18 to 65, was newly diagnosed and under 2 months in duration.

This sequence joins TRBV12-3 or TRBV12-4 and TRBJ2-3, with D tentatively TRBD1 (6 bases). The tail of the sequence fits TRBJ2-7 better, so the J call may be wrong. Sequenced here: peripheral blood mononuclear cells (PBMCs), sampled at new diagnosis, from a patient treated with antithyroid drugs. The TCR was taken from a woman in her thirties or forties with Graves disease. The CDR3: CASMAGAHYEQYF. CDR3 coding DNA: TGTGCCAGCATGGCAGGGGCCCACTACGAGCAGTACTTC.